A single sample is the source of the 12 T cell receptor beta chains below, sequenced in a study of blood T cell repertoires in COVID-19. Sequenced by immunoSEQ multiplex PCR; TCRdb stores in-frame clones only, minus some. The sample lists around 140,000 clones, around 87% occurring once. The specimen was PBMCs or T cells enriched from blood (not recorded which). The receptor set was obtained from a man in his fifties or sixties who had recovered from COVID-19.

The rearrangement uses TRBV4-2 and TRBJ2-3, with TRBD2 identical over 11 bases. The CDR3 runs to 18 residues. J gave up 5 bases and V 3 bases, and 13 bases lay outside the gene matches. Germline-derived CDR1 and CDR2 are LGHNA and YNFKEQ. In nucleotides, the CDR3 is TGTGCCAGCAGCCAGGAACCGTTAGCGGGGGGGAAGCAAGATACGCAGTATTTT. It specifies CASSQEPLAGGKQDTQYF.

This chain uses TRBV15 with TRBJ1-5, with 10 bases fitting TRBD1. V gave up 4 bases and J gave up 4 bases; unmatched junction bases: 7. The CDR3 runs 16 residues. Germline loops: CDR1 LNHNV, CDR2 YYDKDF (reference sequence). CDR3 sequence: CATSNQWTGGNQPQHF. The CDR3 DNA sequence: TGTGCCACCAGCAACCAGTGGACAGGGGGTAATCAGCCCCAGCATTTT.

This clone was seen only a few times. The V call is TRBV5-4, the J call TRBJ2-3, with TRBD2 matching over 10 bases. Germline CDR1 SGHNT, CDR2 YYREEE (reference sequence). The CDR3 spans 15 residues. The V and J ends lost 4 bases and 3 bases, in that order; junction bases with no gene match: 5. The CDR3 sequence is CASSPGLARTDTQYF. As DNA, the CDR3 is TGTGCCAGCAGCCCGGGACTAGCGAGGACAGATACGCAGTATTTT.

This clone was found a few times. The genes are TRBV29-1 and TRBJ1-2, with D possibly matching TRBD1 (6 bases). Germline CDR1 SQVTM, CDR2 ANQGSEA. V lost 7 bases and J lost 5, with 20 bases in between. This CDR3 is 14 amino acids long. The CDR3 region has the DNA TGCAGCGCCCCGGACAGTCCACAAAATTATGGCTACACCTTC. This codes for CSAPDSPQNYGYTF. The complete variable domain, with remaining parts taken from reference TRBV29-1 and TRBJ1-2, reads SAVISQKPSRDICQRGTSLTIQCQVDSQVTMMFWYRQQPGQSLTLIATANQGSEATYESGFVIDKFPISRPNLTFSTLTVSNMSPEDSSIYLCSAPDSPQNYGYTFGSGTRLTVV.

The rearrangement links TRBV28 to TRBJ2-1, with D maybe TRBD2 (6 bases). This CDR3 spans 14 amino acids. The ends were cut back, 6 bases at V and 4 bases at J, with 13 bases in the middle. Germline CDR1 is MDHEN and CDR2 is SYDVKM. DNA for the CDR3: TGTGCCAGCAGCCGCCCCCGGGGGTACAATGAGCAGTTCTTC. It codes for CASSRPRGYNEQFF.

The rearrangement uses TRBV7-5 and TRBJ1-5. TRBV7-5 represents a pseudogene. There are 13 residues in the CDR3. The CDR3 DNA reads TGTGTCAGATACCCCCGGGGTGGACAGCCCCAGCATTTT. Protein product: CVRYPRGGQPQHF.

This CDR3 is CASSPPGAGELFF. The DNA for the CDR3 is TGTGCCAGCAGCCCCCCGGGGGCCGGGGAGCTGTTTTTT. The chain recombines TRBV7-6 with TRBJ2-2; TRBD2 is a possible D gene (6 bases). Deletions cut 5 bases from V and 6 bases from J, with 10 bases between. Per germline, CDR1 SGHVS and CDR2 FNYEAQ. This CDR3 has 13 residues.

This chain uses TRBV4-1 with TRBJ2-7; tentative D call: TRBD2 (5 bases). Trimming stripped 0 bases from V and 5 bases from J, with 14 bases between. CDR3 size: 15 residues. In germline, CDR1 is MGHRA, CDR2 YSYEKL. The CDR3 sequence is CASSQETSRFDEQYF. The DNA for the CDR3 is TGCGCCAGCAGCCAAGAAACTAGTCGGTTCGACGAGCAGTACTTC.

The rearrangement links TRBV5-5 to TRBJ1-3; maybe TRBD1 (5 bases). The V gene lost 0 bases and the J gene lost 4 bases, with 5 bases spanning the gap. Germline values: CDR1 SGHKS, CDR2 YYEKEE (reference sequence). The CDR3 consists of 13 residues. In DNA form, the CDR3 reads TGTGCCAGCAGCTTGGAGGGGGGAAACACCATATATTTT. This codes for CASSLEGGNTIYF.

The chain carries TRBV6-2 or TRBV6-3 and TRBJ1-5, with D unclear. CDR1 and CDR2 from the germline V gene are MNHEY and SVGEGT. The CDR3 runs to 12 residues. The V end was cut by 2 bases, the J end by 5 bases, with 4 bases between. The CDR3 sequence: CASSYEDQPQHF. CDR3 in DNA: TGTGCCAGCAGTTACGAGGATCAGCCCCAGCATTTT.

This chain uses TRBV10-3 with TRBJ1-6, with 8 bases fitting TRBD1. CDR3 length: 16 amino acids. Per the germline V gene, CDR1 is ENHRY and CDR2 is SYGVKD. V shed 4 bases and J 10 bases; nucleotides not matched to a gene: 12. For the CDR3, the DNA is TGTGCCATCAGTGCCACAGGGGGAAGCGGCGTGTCACCCCTCCACTTT. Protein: CAISATGGSGVSPLHF.

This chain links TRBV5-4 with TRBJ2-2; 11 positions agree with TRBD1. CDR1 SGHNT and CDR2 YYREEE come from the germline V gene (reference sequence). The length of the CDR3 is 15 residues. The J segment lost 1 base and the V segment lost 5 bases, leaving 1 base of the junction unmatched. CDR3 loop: CASRGTGGNTGELFF. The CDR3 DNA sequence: TGTGCCAGCAGGGGGACAGGGGGGAACACCGGGGAGCTGTTTTTT. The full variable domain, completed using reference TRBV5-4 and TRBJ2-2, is ETGVTQSPTHLIKTRGQQVTLRCSSQSGHNTVSWYQQALGQGPQFIFQYYREEENGRGNFPPRFSGLQFPNYSSELNVNALELDDSALYLCASRGTGGNTGELFFGEGSRLTVL.